This note documents a single T cell receptor beta chain sequence. V lost 4 bases and J lost 1, with 10 bases in between. Germline V gene lookup returns CDR1 SQVTM and CDR2 ANQGSEA. The CDR3 sequence is 13 residues long. Combining a sample-barcoded 5' primer with a J-beta primer mix, a second PCR ran for about 7 to 11 cycles. TCRdb analysed the 5' RACE reads with MiXCR anew, one entry per CDR3 protein. The sample includes 750,000 to 1,000,000 distinct CDR3 sequences, 25% to 30% of them seen just once. The data belong to a study of blood T cells in healthy people across ages. This sample also belongs to another study, concerning T cells of mothers and their children.

The TCR was taken from a woman in her 40s in good health. The chain has TRBV29-1 and TRBJ1-1, with D unclear. Sequences were obtained from blood. DNA of the CDR3: TGCAGCGTTGTTCGGGAAGGGAACACTGAAGCTTTCTTT. Protein: CSVVREGNTEAFF. The variable domain in full, with the rest retrieved from reference TRBV29-1 and TRBJ1-1, is SAVISQKPSRDICQRGTSLTIQCQVDSQVTMMFWYRQQPGQSLTLIATANQGSEATYESGFVIDKFPISRPNLTFSTLTVSNMSPEDSSIYLCSVVREGNTEAFFGQGTRLTVV.